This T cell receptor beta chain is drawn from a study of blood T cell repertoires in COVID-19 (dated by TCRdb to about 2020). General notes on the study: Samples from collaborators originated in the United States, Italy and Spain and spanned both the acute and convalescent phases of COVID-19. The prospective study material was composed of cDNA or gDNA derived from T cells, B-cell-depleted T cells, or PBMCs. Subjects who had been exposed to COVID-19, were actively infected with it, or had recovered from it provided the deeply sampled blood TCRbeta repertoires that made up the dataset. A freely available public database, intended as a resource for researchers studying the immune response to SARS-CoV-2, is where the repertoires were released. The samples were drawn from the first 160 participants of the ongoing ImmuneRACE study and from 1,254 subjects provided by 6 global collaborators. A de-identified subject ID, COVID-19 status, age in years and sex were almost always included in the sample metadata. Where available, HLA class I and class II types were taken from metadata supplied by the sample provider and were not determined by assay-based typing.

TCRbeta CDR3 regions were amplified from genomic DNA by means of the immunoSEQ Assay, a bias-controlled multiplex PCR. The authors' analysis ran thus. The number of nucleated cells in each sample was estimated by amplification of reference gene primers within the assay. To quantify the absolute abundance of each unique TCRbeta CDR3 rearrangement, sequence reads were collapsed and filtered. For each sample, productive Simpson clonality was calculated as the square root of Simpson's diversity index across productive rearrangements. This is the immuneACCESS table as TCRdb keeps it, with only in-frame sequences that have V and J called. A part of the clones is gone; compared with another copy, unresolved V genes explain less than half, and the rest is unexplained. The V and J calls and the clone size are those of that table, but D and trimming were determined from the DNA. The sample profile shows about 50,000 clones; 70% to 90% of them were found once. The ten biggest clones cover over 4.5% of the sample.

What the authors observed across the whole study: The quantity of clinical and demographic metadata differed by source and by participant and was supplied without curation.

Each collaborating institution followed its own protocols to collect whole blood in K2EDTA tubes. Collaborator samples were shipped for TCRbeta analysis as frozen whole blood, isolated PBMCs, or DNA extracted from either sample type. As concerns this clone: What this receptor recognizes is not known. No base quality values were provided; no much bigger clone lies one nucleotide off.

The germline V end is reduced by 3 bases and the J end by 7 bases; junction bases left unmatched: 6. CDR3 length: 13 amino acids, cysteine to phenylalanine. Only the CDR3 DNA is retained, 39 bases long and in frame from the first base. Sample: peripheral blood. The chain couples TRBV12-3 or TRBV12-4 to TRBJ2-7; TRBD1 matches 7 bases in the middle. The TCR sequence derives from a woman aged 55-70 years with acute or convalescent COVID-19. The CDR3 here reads CASSLTGSQEQYF. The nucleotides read TGTGCCAGCAGTTTGACAGGGTCTCAGGAGCAGTACTTC.